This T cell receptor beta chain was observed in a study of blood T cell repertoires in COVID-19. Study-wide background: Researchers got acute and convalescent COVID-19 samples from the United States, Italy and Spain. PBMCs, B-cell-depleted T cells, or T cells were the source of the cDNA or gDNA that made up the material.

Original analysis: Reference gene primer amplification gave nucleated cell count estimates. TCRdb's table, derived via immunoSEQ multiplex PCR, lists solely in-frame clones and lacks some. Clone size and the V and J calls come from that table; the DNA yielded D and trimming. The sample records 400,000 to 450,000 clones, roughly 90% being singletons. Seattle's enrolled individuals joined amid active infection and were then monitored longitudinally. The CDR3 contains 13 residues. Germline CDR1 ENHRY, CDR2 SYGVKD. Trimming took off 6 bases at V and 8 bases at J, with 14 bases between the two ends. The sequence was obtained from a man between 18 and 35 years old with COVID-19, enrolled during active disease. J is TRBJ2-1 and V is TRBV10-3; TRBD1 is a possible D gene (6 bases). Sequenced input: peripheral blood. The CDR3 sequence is CAIRYIQGDEQFF. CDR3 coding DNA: TGTGCCATCAGATACATACAGGGCGATGAGCAGTTCTTC.